These 4 T cell receptor beta chains share one sample of origin, sequenced in a study of somatic mutations in cytotoxic T cells in rheumatoid arthritis. Assay used: immunoSEQ multiplex PCR; TCRdb lists only in-frame clones, some missing. This table holds about 6,700 clones, roughly four fifths found once. Sequenced input: CD8+ T cells sorted from blood. The receptors stem from a woman aged 55-75 years in good health.

The rearrangement uses TRBV27 and TRBJ2-5, with D tentatively TRBD1 (6 bases). The DNA end favors TRBJ2-7, so the J call may be wrong. In germline, CDR1 is MNHEY, CDR2 SMNVEV (reference sequence). CDR3 size: 17 residues. CDR3 nucleotides: TGTGCCAGCAGTTTAGTATTTCTTGCACAGGGTAGCCACGAGCAGTACTTC. Amino acid sequence: CASSLVFLAQGSHEQYF.

The DNA for the CDR3 is TGTGCCAGCAGCTTAGCGGTGGAGGGCGCTTACTACGAGCAGTACTTC. Translation gives CASSLAVEGAYYEQYF. The chain is built from TRBV7-6 and TRBJ2-5; D is possibly TRBD2 (6 bases). The DNA end is a closer match to TRBJ2-7, so the J assignment may be wrong. The germline V gene has CDR1 SGHVS and CDR2 FNYEAQ. The CDR3 length is 16 residues.

The V call is TRBV27, the J call TRBJ1-4; D is possibly TRBD1 (6 bases). Trimming shortened V by 6 bases and J by 0 bases, and 14 bases separated the two germline ends. Germline CDR1 and CDR2: MNHEY and SMNVEV (reference sequence). This CDR3 region has 16 residues. The CDR3 is CASRSGQYATNEKLFF. The CDR3, as DNA: TGTGCCAGCAGATCCGGACAGTATGCAACTAATGAAAAACTGTTTTTT.

Notes on this clone: Other nucleotide sequences in the sample specify the same CDR3. This sequence joins TRBV27 and TRBJ2-4; D remains ambiguous. V was cut by 5 bases and J by 3 bases, with 5 bases left in between. In germline, CDR1 is MNHEY, CDR2 SMNVEV (reference sequence). The length of the CDR3 is 12 residues. The CDR3 is CASSPLKNIQYF. For the CDR3, the DNA is TGTGCCAGCAGTCCTCTCAAAAACATTCAGTACTTC.